The clone carrying this T cell receptor beta chain has more than one count but fewer than ten. Its specificity is not known. The CDR3 loop spans 13 amino acids. Trimming removed 6 bases from V and 1 base from J, with 10 bases in between. CDR1 is MNHNY and CDR2 is SVGAGI in the germline V gene (reference sequence). CD4+CD25+CD127- Tregs, CD4+CD25- non-Tregs, CD4 and CD8 cells were sorted. Regulatory T cells were sorted from thawed PBMCs rested overnight at 37°C with around 190 IU/ml IL-2. This table comes from immunoSEQ multiplex PCR, and its TCRdb copy is limited to in-frame clones, with some not included. The sample contains roughly 49,000 clones, more than 80% of which appear only once. This specimen comes from a study of Tregs in tolerant kidney transplant recipients. Study-level results: Biological reproducibility was not directly addressed in this study.

Material for sequencing was Tregs from blood. The sequence came from a human donor in good health. This chain connects TRBV6-6 to TRBJ2-7; no firm D call. The chain's CDR3 is CASRSSGSYEQYF. The CDR3 coding sequence is TGTGCCAGCAGATCCTCCGGATCCTACGAGCAGTACTTC.